This T cell receptor beta chain was identified in a study of cytomegalovirus exposure and HLA in healthy donors. Study-wide findings and caveats: Because they were indistinguishable, some V segments, including TRBV6-2 and TRBV6-3, were excluded.

As to this clone: No antigen is known for it.

Primers included in the PCR were 60 Vbeta and 13 Jbeta primers. The assay was immunoSEQ multiplex PCR, and TCRdb's table has in-frame clones only and misses some. Here the sample spans a few hundred thousand clones, around 90% being singletons. Germline V gene sequence: CDR1 SQVTM, CDR2 ANQGSEA. Trimming stripped 3 bases from V and 0 bases from J, with 10 bases between. The CDR3 length is 14 residues. This TCR derives from a girl aged 2 to 10 in good health and CMV-seronegative. This chain connects TRBV29-1 to TRBJ2-3, with a weak D call TRBD2 (5 bases). The sample taken for sequencing was PBMCs. This chain's CDR3 is CSVEGATSTDTQYF. In DNA, the CDR3 is TGCAGCGTTGAGGGAGCCACCAGCACAGATACGCAGTATTTT.